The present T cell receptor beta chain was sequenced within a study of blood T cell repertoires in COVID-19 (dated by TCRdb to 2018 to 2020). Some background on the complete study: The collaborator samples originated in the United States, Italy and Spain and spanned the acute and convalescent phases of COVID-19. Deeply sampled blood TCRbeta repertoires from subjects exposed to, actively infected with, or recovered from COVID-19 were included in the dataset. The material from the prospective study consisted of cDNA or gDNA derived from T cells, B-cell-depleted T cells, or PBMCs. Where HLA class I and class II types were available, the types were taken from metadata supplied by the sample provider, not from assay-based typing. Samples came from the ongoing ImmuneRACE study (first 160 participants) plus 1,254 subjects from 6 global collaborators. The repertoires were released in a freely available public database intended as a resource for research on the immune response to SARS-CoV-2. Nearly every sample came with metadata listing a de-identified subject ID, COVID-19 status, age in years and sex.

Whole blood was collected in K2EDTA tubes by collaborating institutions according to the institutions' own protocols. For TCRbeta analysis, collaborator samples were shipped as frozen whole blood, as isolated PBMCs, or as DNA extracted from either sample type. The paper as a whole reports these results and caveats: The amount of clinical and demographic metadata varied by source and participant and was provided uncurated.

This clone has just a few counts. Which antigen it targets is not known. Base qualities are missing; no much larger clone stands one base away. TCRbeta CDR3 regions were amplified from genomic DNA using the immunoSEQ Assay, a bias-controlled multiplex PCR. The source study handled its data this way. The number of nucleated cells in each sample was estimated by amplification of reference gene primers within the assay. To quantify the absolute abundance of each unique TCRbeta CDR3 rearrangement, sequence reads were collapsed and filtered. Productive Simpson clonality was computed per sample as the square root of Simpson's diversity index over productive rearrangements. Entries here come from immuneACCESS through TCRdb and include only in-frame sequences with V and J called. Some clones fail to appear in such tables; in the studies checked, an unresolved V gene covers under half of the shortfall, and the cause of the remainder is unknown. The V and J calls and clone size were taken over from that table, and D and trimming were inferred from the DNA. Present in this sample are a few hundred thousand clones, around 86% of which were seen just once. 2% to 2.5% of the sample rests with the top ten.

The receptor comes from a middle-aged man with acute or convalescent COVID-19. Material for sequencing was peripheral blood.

The encoded CDR3 is CAWSADPGTQYF. Read as DNA, the sequence is TGTGCCTGGAGTGCCGATCCGGGGACCCAGTACTTC. The rearranged segments are TRBV30 and TRBJ2-5; there is no confident call for the D gene. Based on the germline V gene (reference sequence), the CDR1 and CDR2 sequences are GTSNPN and SVGIG. The trim is 1 base for V and 7 bases for J, with a gap of 10 bases between the germline ends. From the cysteine up to the phenylalanine, the CDR3 has a length of 12 residues. Just CDR3 DNA is preserved here, 36 bases in frame from base 1.